This T cell receptor (beta chain) was identified in a study of immune heterogeneity within non-small cell lung tumors. Study observations and caveats: Multiple tumor sites within a patient showed recurrence of identical dominant CDR3 beta clonotypes; site-unique high-frequency clones were present as well. Between one patient and another, high-frequency T-cell receptor beta clonotypes were largely distinct.

In this sample, this clonotype turned up many times. Its matching antigen is unknown. Template came from bulk tumor genomic DNA, at 500 to 650 ng per sample. Surgery yielded several widely spaced biopsies per primary tumor. Patients underwent curative surgery for non-small cell lung cancer (untreated and newly diagnosed). V lost 1 base and J 0 bases, leaving 11 bases between the germline ends. This CDR3 is 15 amino acids long. Germline CDR1 and CDR2: SGHRS and YFSETQ. Multiplex PCR relied on 32 V and 13 J primers to amplify TCR beta CDR3. TCRdb reanalysed the multiplex PCR reads using MiXCR and keeps one entry per CDR3 protein. The table lists fewer than 25,000 distinct CDR3 sequences, 28% of them singletons, with around 4.3% in the top ten.

V usage is TRBV5-1 and J usage is TRBJ2-7; the D gene is possibly TRBD2 (6 bases). The origin of this receptor is a middle-aged man with non-small cell lung cancer. The specimen was lung tumor tissue. As DNA, the CDR3 is TGCGCCAGCAGCTTGTTGGGACTCACCTCCTACGAGCAGTACTTC. Its protein product is CASSLLGLTSYEQYF.